This TCR beta chain derives from a study of T cells in Graves' hyperthyroidism and ophthalmopathy. This clonotype was observed many times. Amplification of TCR beta CDR3 regions was performed using RNA transcripts as template. HTBI primers were the set used in a first-round RT-PCR of the TCR CDR3. TCRdb reanalysed the multiplex PCR reads using MiXCR and keeps one entry per CDR3 protein. Here the sample spans approximately 700,000 distinct CDR3 sequences, nearly 45% being singletons. CDR1 is SGHTA, CDR2 FQGNSA, per germline. CDR3 length equals 14 residues. The V gene end was trimmed by 5 bases and the J gene end by 5 bases; junction bases not matched to a gene: 5. Diagnosis rested on symptoms, serum thyroxine and TRAb, thyroid ultrasound, and orbital computed tomography.

The receptor was derived from an adult man with Graves' disease, either hyperthyroidism or ophthalmopathy (not recorded which). This chain uses TRBV7-2 with TRBJ1-5, with 8 bases matching TRBD1. The sequencing sample was made of peripheral blood or thyroid tissue (not recorded which). CDR3 amino acids: CASSRQGRYQPQHF. The CDR3 DNA follows: TGTGCCAGCAGCCGACAGGGGCGATATCAGCCCCAGCATTTT.